This passage covers 16 T cell receptor beta chains from one sample sequenced in a study of cytomegalovirus exposure and HLA in healthy donors. It was with 60 Vbeta and 13 Jbeta primers that the PCR ran. Sequencing was performed with immunoSEQ multiplex PCR; in TCRdb, only in-frame clones are kept and a portion is missing. Across about 200,000 clones, the top ten clones capture around 1.1% of the sample. Sequenced material: PBMCs. Every receptor here comes from a girl aged 2-10 years in good health and CMV-seropositive.

For the CDR3, the DNA is TGTGCCAGCAGTTTAACGGGGTTCCGCGCCCCCCCCGGGGAGCAGTACTTC. Translating gives CASSLTGFRAPPGEQYF. The V call is TRBV28, the J call TRBJ2-7, with D perhaps TRBD2 (5 bases). The CDR3 is 17 amino acids. V lost 2 bases to trimming and J lost 7 bases, with 24 bases between them. Germline V gene sequence: CDR1 MDHEN, CDR2 SYDVKM.

J is TRBJ2-1 and V is TRBV28; unclear D gene. Deletions cut 9 bases from V and 5 bases from J, with 26 bases between. The germline V gene has CDR1 MDHEN and CDR2 SYDVKM. CDR3 size: 17 residues. In DNA, the CDR3 is TGTGCCAGTACCTATCTGGTGGGTAGCCTACACCACAATGAGCAGTTCTTC. Its translation is CASTYLVGSLHHNEQFF.

The chain's CDR3 is CASTSRELGGELFF. DNA of the CDR3: TGTGCCAGCACCTCCAGGGAACTCGGCGGGGAGCTGTTTTTT. The genes are TRBV11-1 and TRBJ2-2, with TRBD1 as a possible D gene (5 bases). The CDR3 sequence is 14 residues long. CDR1 is SGHAT and CDR2 is FQDESV in the germline V gene (reference sequence). Deletions cut 7 bases from V and 7 bases from J, with 16 bases between.

The rearrangement links TRBV7-9 to TRBJ2-7; 10 nucleotides agree with TRBD1. This CDR3 is 17 amino acids long. Trimming at V came to 4 bases and at J to 4 bases, leaving 13 bases not matched to a gene. Looked up from germline, CDR1 is SEHNR and CDR2 is FQNEAQ (reference sequence). Here the CDR3 reads CASSSLVRDRGRYEQYF. Here the CDR3 DNA reads TGTGCCAGCAGCTCACTCGTCCGGGACAGGGGAAGATACGAGCAGTACTTC.

The CDR3 loop reads CASTTAGTSGRGEQFF. CDR3 nucleotide sequence: TGTGCCAGCACCACGGCCGGGACTAGCGGGAGAGGTGAGCAGTTCTTC. The chain couples TRBV25-1 to TRBJ2-1, with 14 bases lining up with TRBD2. This CDR3 comprises 16 residues. The germline V gene encodes CDR1 MGHDK and CDR2 SYGVNS. The V and J ends lost 7 bases and 9 bases, in that order; junction bases with no gene match: 11.

The V gene is TRBV27, the J gene TRBJ2-1; the match to TRBD2 covers 7 bases. From germline, CDR1 is MNHEY and CDR2 SMNVEV (reference sequence). Trimming at V came to 5 bases and at J to 3 bases, leaving 4 bases not matched to a gene. There are 14 residues in the CDR3. DNA of the CDR3: TGTGCCAGCAGTGGGGGGAGGGTCTACAATGAGCAGTTCTTC. Its translation is CASSGGRVYNEQFF.

This rearrangement joins TRBV20-1 to TRBJ1-1; the D is unclear. From germline, CDR1 is DFQATT and CDR2 SNEGSKA (reference sequence). The CDR3 is made up of 11 amino acids. Trimming stripped 3 bases from V and 0 bases from J, with 2 bases between. CDR3 sequence: CSASMNTEAFF. DNA for the CDR3: TGCAGTGCTAGCATGAACACTGAAGCTTTCTTT.

V gene TRBV6-1 combines with J gene TRBJ1-2; 11 bases agree with TRBD1. Germline CDR1 reads MNHNS; CDR2 reads SASEGT. V trimming: 0 bases; J trimming: 8 bases; junction bases outside the gene matches: 8. The CDR3 has 16 amino acids. CDR3 protein: CASSEAGGQGVGGYTF. DNA for the CDR3: TGTGCCAGCAGTGAAGCGGGGGGACAGGGGGTTGGAGGCTACACCTTC.

The chain recombines TRBV7-2 with TRBJ2-3; tentatively, D is TRBD2 (5 bases). Trimming removed 7 bases at V and 1 base at J, with 15 bases between. This CDR3 spans 15 amino acids. Germline CDR1 is SGHTA and CDR2 is FQGNSA. The CDR3 protein is CASNPQLGGTDTQYF. The CDR3 region has the DNA TGTGCCAGCAACCCCCAGCTGGGAGGCACAGATACGCAGTATTTT.

The J gene is TRBJ2-1, the V gene TRBV7-8, with D possibly matching TRBD2 (6 bases). The CDR3 covers 14 residues. Trimming pared 3 bases from V and 2 bases from J, leaving 8 bases between. Germline CDR1 SGHVS, CDR2 FQNEAQ. The CDR3 sequence: CASSFRGTYNEQFF. CDR3 nucleotides: TGTGCCAGCAGCTTTCGGGGGACCTACAATGAGCAGTTCTTC.

CDR3 in amino acids: CASSIRQGWGTDTQYF. CDR3 DNA: TGTGCCAGCAGCATAAGACAGGGTTGGGGCACAGATACGCAGTATTTT. This chain joins TRBV13 and TRBJ2-3; 7 bases fit TRBD1. After removal of 5 bases from V and 1 base from J, the junction contained 9 bases not matched to a gene. Per the germline V gene, CDR1 is PRHDT and CDR2 is FYEKMQ (reference sequence). The CDR3 extends over 16 amino acids. Using reference TRBV13 and TRBJ2-3 for the parts outside the CDR3, the full variable domain is AAGVIQSPRHLIKEKRETATLKCYPIPRHDTVYWYQQGPGQDPQFLISFYEKMQSDKGSIPDRFSAQQFSDYHSELNMSSLELGDSALYFCASSIRQGWGTDTQYFGPGTRLTVL.

The rearrangement links TRBV7-2 to TRBJ1-5; 8 bases match TRBD1. Germline V gene lookup returns CDR1 SGHTA and CDR2 FQGNSA. The CDR3 sequence is 13 residues long. The ends lost 4 bases at V and 5 bases at J; junction bases unmatched: 1. The CDR3 DNA follows: TGTGCCAGCAGCTACAGGGGGGATCAGCCCCAGCATTTT. This gives the protein CASSYRGDQPQHF.

This chain connects TRBV27 to TRBJ2-5; 7 bases are a match to TRBD1. The end of the DNA is better explained by TRBJ2-7, so the J call may be wrong. The CDR3 extends over 15 amino acids. Germline lookup yields CDR1 MNHEY and CDR2 SMNVEV (reference sequence). This CDR3 reads CASSLVGQVSYEQYF. CDR3 DNA sequence: TGTGCCAGCAGTTTGGTCGGACAGGTGTCCTACGAGCAGTACTTC.

V and J are TRBV5-1 and TRBJ2-5, with D unclear. Germline CDR1 reads SGHRS; CDR2 reads YFSETQ. CDR3 length equals 12 residues. V gave up 7 bases and J gave up 4 bases, with 11 bases separating them. The CDR3, as DNA: TGCGCCAGCGGAGTGGAATTAGAGACCCAGTACTTC. This codes for CASGVELETQYF.

The CDR3 DNA reads TGTGCCAGCACGGACAGGGGGTCCGAAGAGACCCAGTACTTC. Amino acids: CASTDRGSEETQYF. This chain links TRBV7-9 with TRBJ2-5; the match to TRBD1 covers 10 bases. Germline lookup yields CDR1 SEHNR and CDR2 FQNEAQ (reference sequence). The CDR3 contains 14 residues. V dropped 7 bases and J dropped 3; count of bases not matched to a gene: 5.

The CDR3 DNA is TGTGCCAGCAGGACTCTCATGAACACTGAAGCTTTCTTT. This gives the protein CASRTLMNTEAFF. The chain combines TRBV6-1 with TRBJ1-1, with D unclear. The V end was cut by 6 bases, the J end by 0 bases, with 8 bases between. The V gene's germline CDR1 is MNHNS and CDR2 SASEGT. The CDR3 contains 13 residues.